Each of the 30 T cell receptor beta chains below was sequenced from the same sample in a study of cytomegalovirus exposure and HLA in healthy donors (dated by TCRdb to the late 2010s). Library preparation was by the immunoSEQ multiplex PCR assay. The multiplex PCR relied on a mix of 60 forward primers for TCR Vbeta segments and 13 reverse primers for TCR Jbeta segments. Imported from immuneACCESS, the table was reduced by TCRdb to in-frame sequences with V and J called. These copies leave out some clones; in studies compared against another copy, an unresolved V gene accounts for under half, and the cause of the remainder is not known. The sample table on file contains approximately 110,000 clones. The top ten clonotypes cover 1% of the sample. The sequenced material came from PBMCs. These receptors all come from a man aged 18 to 30 in good health and CMV-seronegative.

This chain joins TRBV28 and TRBJ2-2; D possibly corresponds to TRBD1 (6 bases). The ends were cut back, 2 bases at V and 4 bases at J, with 14 bases in the middle. The V gene's germline CDR1 is MDHEN and CDR2 SYDVKM. CDR3 length: 16 amino acids. As DNA, the CDR3 is TGTGCCAGCAGTTTAAGGGGGTCGGTCGTCACCGGGGAGCTGTTTTTT. Amino acid sequence: CASSLRGSVVTGELFF.

The chain recombines TRBV10-1 with TRBJ1-1; D is ambiguous. Trimming took off 5 bases at V and 1 base at J, with 11 bases between the two ends. The CDR3 extends over 14 amino acids. CDR1 and CDR2 (germline): WNHNN, SYGVQD (reference sequence). The DNA of the CDR3 is TGCGCCAGCAGTAAACTTCAGGAGAACACTGAAGCTTTCTTT. Protein: CASSKLQENTEAFF.

Written as DNA, the CDR3 is TGTGCCAGCAGGCCAGGAATCTACAATGAGCAGTTCTTC. It specifies CASRPGIYNEQFF. The chain couples TRBV6-5 to TRBJ2-1; D not resolved. V dropped 6 bases and J dropped 3 bases, with 9 bases sitting between them. This CDR3 spans 13 amino acids. In germline, CDR1 is MNHEY, CDR2 SVGAGI.

The chain joins TRBV10-1 to TRBJ2-3, with a tentative D call TRBD2 (7 bases). Trimming shortened V by 5 bases and J by 3 bases, and 15 bases separated the two germline ends. CDR3 size: 15 residues. CDR1 WNHNN and CDR2 SYGVQD come from the germline V gene (reference sequence). CDR3 residues: CASSYSGEGTDTQYF. In nucleotides, the CDR3 is TGCGCCAGCAGTTATTCAGGGGAGGGGACAGATACGCAGTATTTT.

V gene TRBV19 combines with J gene TRBJ2-7, with D perhaps TRBD2 (5 bases). This CDR3 contains 14 residues. CDR1 is LNHDA and CDR2 is SQIVND in the germline V gene (reference sequence). The V gene lost 4 bases and the J gene lost 3 bases, with 13 bases spanning the gap. CDR3 in DNA: TGTGCCAGTAGTACCTGGGGAGATTTCTACGAGCAGTACTTC. This translates into CASSTWGDFYEQYF.

The chain joins TRBV4-1 to TRBJ2-1; no clear D. Between the trimmed V and J ends, which lost 0 bases and 9 bases, there was a span of 9 bases. The CDR3 sequence is 13 residues long. Germline-derived CDR1 and CDR2 are MGHRA and YSYEKL. This CDR3 reads CASSQEPESEQFF. DNA of the CDR3: TGCGCCAGCAGCCAAGAGCCTGAGAGTGAGCAGTTCTTC.

In the case of this clone: The identical CDR3 is also encoded by other nucleotide sequences in the sample. The V and J genes are TRBV5-6 and TRBJ1-2; 9 bases fit TRBD1. Per germline, CDR1 SGHDT and CDR2 YYEEEE. The CDR3 length is 18 residues. V shed 1 base and J 6 bases; nucleotides not matched to a gene: 16. CDR3 bases: TGTGCCAGCAGCTTGCGTCGGACAGGGGACCGCAAGGGTGATGGCTACACCTTC. This sequence encodes CASSLRRTGDRKGDGYTF.

The V and J genes are TRBV14 and TRBJ1-1, with TRBD1 identical over 7 bases. Germline V gives CDR1 SGHDN, CDR2 FVKESK. Trimming cost V 6 bases and J 4 bases; bases outside gene matches: 11. The CDR3 spans 15 residues. The CDR3 loop is CASRGFGSGGTEAFF. CDR3 bases: TGTGCCAGCAGGGGATTCGGGTCAGGGGGCACTGAAGCTTTCTTT.

The chain is built from TRBV5-1 and TRBJ1-5; D is possibly TRBD1 (6 bases). Germline loops: CDR1 SGHRS, CDR2 YFSETQ. The CDR3 covers 15 residues. V was shortened by 2 bases and J by 1 base, with 10 bases between the two germline ends. The CDR3 protein is CASSLLGGSNQPQHF. The CDR3 coding sequence is TGCGCCAGCAGCTTACTAGGGGGAAGCAATCAGCCCCAGCATTTT.

The rearrangement links TRBV12-5 to TRBJ2-1; D unclear. CDR3 size: 14 residues. The germline V and J ends were trimmed by 3 bases and 0 bases, with 6 bases remaining between them. CDR1 is LGHNT, CDR2 FRNRAP, per germline. The CDR3, as DNA: TGTGCTAGTGGTTTAACATTCTCCTACAATGAGCAGTTCTTC. This sequence encodes CASGLTFSYNEQFF.

J is TRBJ2-3 and V is TRBV19; possible D gene TRBD2, 5 bases. The germline gives CDR1 LNHDA, CDR2 SQIVND (reference sequence). The CDR3 covers 14 residues. The V and J ends lost 7 bases and 2 bases respectively, with 13 bases between them. This CDR3 reads CASMVRDFTDTQYF. The CDR3 coding sequence is TGTGCCAGTATGGTACGGGATTTCACAGATACGCAGTATTTT.

The chain employs TRBV25-1 and TRBJ2-3, with D tentatively TRBD1 (7 bases). This CDR3 region has 18 residues. CDR1 is MGHDK and CDR2 is SYGVNS in the germline V gene. Trimming shortened V by 8 bases and J by 2 bases, and 26 bases separated the two germline ends. Here the CDR3 reads CASQHAGAWRGHTDTQYF. CDR3 coding DNA: TGTGCCAGCCAACACGCAGGGGCCTGGAGGGGGCACACAGATACGCAGTATTTT.

V is TRBV27 and J is TRBJ1-5; TRBD1 matches 7 bases. V dropped 3 bases and J dropped 5; count of bases not matched to a gene: 7. Germline V gives CDR1 MNHEY, CDR2 SMNVEV (reference sequence). The CDR3 extends over 15 amino acids. The DNA of the CDR3 is TGTGCCAGCAGTTTGAGACAGGGAAGGGATCAGCCCCAGCATTTT. It translates to CASSLRQGRDQPQHF.

V usage is TRBV19 and J usage is TRBJ1-2; a weak D match, TRBD1 (5 bases). The CDR3 covers 13 residues. Trimming removed 2 bases from V and 4 bases from J, with 8 bases in between. Germline CDR1 and CDR2: LNHDA and SQIVND (reference sequence). CDR3 protein: CASSINGGYGYTF. DNA for the CDR3: TGTGCCAGTAGTATAAACGGGGGCTATGGCTACACCTTC.

This chain links TRBV10-1 with TRBJ1-2; 8 bases line up with TRBD1. V lost 8 bases, J lost 1 base, and 6 bases stayed unmatched. Germline CDR1 reads WNHNN; CDR2 reads SYGVQD (reference sequence). The CDR3 is 14 residues long. The CDR3 DNA is TGCGCCAGCGGCCGGGACAGGAATAACTATGGCTACACCTTC. Encoded protein: CASGRDRNNYGYTF.

The chain has TRBV7-9 and TRBJ2-1; 8 positions agree with TRBD2. Germline-derived CDR1 and CDR2 are SEHNR and FQNEAQ (reference sequence). V dropped 1 base and J dropped 5; count of bases not matched to a gene: 7. There are 16 residues in the CDR3. The CDR3 here is CASSLGTGGPHNEQFF. DNA of the CDR3: TGTGCCAGCAGCTTAGGTACGGGGGGGCCCCACAATGAGCAGTTCTTC.

This chain uses TRBV28 with TRBJ1-1; TRBD1 might be the D (5 bases). The V end was cut by 5 bases, the J end by 4 bases, with 17 bases between. The germline gives CDR1 MDHEN, CDR2 SYDVKM. The CDR3 is 15 amino acids. As DNA, the CDR3 is TGTGCCAGCAGTCCAGGGACTCAGGCGGTCACTGAAGCTTTCTTT. This encodes CASSPGTQAVTEAFF.

V is TRBV18 and J is TRBJ2-4; possibly TRBD2 for D (5 bases). In germline, CDR1 is KGHSH, CDR2 LQKENI. The germline V and J ends were trimmed by 1 base and 8 bases, with 15 bases remaining between them. The length of the CDR3 is 15 residues. This CDR3 reads CASSPQGTLLDIQYF. The CDR3 region has the DNA TGTGCCAGCTCACCACAGGGCACGCTACTAGACATTCAGTACTTC.

This chain links TRBV9 with TRBJ1-1; D may be TRBD1 (5 bases). Germline assignment: CDR1 SGDLS and CDR2 YYNGEE. The CDR3 consists of 14 residues. Trimming removed 2 bases at V and 1 base at J, with 9 bases between. CDR3 sequence: CASSVGHKNTEAFF. CDR3 bases: TGTGCCAGCAGCGTCGGACACAAGAACACTGAAGCTTTCTTT.

The chain joins TRBV10-3 to TRBJ2-7; D possibly corresponds to TRBD1 (6 bases). This CDR3 is built from 13 residues. Germline V gives CDR1 ENHRY, CDR2 SYGVKD. With 10 bases removed from V and 0 bases from J, the gap between germline ends came to 13 bases. For the CDR3, the DNA is TGTGCCAACAGACAGGCGAACTCCTACGAGCAGTACTTC. This translates into CANRQANSYEQYF.

The V call is TRBV7-9, the J call TRBJ2-6, with 11 bases identical to TRBD2. Looked up from germline, CDR1 is SEHNR and CDR2 is FQNEAQ (reference sequence). V shed 4 bases and J 1 base; nucleotides not matched to a gene: 6. The CDR3 extends over 18 amino acids. As DNA, the CDR3 is TGTGCCAGCAGCTCGTTTAGCGGGAGGGTTTCTGGGGCCAACGTCCTGACTTTC. It yields the protein CASSSFSGRVSGANVLTF.

This chain uses TRBV7-3 with TRBJ2-5; 7 bases are shared with TRBD1. Unmatched junction bases numbered 11, after V lost 5 bases and J lost 5 bases. Per the germline V gene, CDR1 is SGHTA and CDR2 is FQGTGA. The CDR3 runs 15 residues. CDR3 DNA sequence: TGTGCCAGCAGCAGGGGGCCGGACAGGAGTGAGACCCAGTACTTC. It specifies CASSRGPDRSETQYF. The complete variable domain, with remaining parts taken from reference TRBV7-3 and TRBJ2-5, reads GAGVSQTPSNKVTEKGKYVELRCDPISGHTALYWYRQSLGQGPEFLIYFQGTGAADDSGLPNDRFFAVRPEGSVSTLKIQRTERGDSAVYLCASSRGPDRSETQYFGPGTRLLVL.

V usage is TRBV28 and J usage is TRBJ2-3; D is possibly TRBD2 (6 bases). Germline V lookup: CDR1 MDHEN, CDR2 SYDVKM. The CDR3 has 15 amino acids. Trimming left V 3 bases short and J 0 bases short, with 10 bases between. CDR3 bases: TGTGCCAGCAGTTTCATCAGCGGGAGCACAGATACGCAGTATTTT. It codes for CASSFISGSTDTQYF. The full variable domain, with the rest looked up from reference TRBV28 and TRBJ2-3, is DVKVTQSSRYLVKRTGEKVFLECVQDMDHENMFWYRQDPGLGLRLIYFSYDVKMKEKGDIPEGYSVSREKKERFSLILESASTNQTSMYLCASSFISGSTDTQYFGPGTRLTVL.

The V gene is TRBV5-6, the J gene TRBJ2-7; 12 bases fit TRBD2. The CDR3 contains 16 residues. The V segment lost 4 bases and the J segment 5 bases; nucleotides outside the gene matches: 10. Germline V lookup: CDR1 SGHDT, CDR2 YYEEEE. The CDR3 spells CASSKRTSGNSNEQYF. In nucleotides, the CDR3 is TGTGCCAGCAGCAAAAGGACTAGCGGGAATAGTAACGAGCAGTACTTC.

The J gene is TRBJ2-1, the V gene TRBV15; no clear D gene. The germline V and J ends were trimmed by 6 bases and 5 bases, with 8 bases remaining between them. The germline V gene has CDR1 LNHNV and CDR2 YYDKDF (reference sequence). The CDR3 runs to 12 residues. This chain's CDR3 is CATSKRDNEQFF. The CDR3 DNA sequence: TGTGCCACCAGTAAGAGAGACAATGAGCAGTTCTTC.

The chain has TRBV6-1 and TRBJ2-7, with 11 bases aligning to TRBD1. The CDR3 contains 15 residues. Germline values: CDR1 MNHNS, CDR2 SASEGT. The ends lost 1 base at V and 3 bases at J; junction bases unmatched: 2. CDR3: CASSEVGTGGYEQYF. CDR3 DNA sequence: TGTGCCAGCAGTGAAGTGGGGACAGGGGGCTACGAGCAGTACTTC.

The chain is built from TRBV2 and TRBJ2-5; D unclear. There are 14 residues in the CDR3. Germline V CDR1 and CDR2: SNHLY, FYNNEI. V was pared by 1 base and J by 4 bases, with 10 bases between. The CDR3 sequence is CASSEGYSGETQYF. CDR3 coding DNA: TGTGCCAGCAGTGAAGGTTATTCGGGAGAGACCCAGTACTTC.

The rearrangement joins TRBV28 to TRBJ2-7; D might be TRBD1 (6 bases). Trimming cost V 6 bases and J 3 bases, with 9 bases left between them. Germline values: CDR1 MDHEN, CDR2 SYDVKM. CDR3 length: 12 residues. The CDR3 is CASRLQGYEQYF. In DNA, the CDR3 is TGTGCCAGCAGGCTACAGGGCTACGAGCAGTACTTC.

This sequence joins TRBV28 and TRBJ1-5; perhaps TRBD1 as D (5 bases). Germline V gene lookup returns CDR1 MDHEN and CDR2 SYDVKM. This CDR3 is built from 15 residues. With 2 bases removed from V and 4 bases from J, the gap between germline ends came to 12 bases. This CDR3 is CASSLARVGNQPQHF. Here the CDR3 DNA reads TGTGCCAGCAGTTTAGCCAGGGTCGGTAATCAGCCCCAGCATTTT.

This chain joins TRBV7-9 and TRBJ1-2; maybe TRBD1 (5 bases). The germline V gene encodes CDR1 SEHNR and CDR2 FQNEAQ (reference sequence). There are 13 residues in the CDR3. The V gene lost 10 bases and the J gene lost 7 bases, with 19 bases spanning the gap. The CDR3 here is CATIVDPQGGYTF. In nucleotides, the CDR3 is TGTGCCACCATTGTAGACCCCCAGGGTGGCTACACCTTC.